The rows below give T cell receptor beta chains drawn from one sample of a study of siplizumab effects on memory and regulatory T cells. Assay: immunoSEQ multiplex PCR; the TCRdb copy retains only in-frame clones and omits some. The sample lists some 65,000 clones; 80% to 90% were seen once. Sequences were obtained from Tregs sorted from blood. The receptors stem from a human donor in good health. Each CDR3 is given with its conserved first and last residue. D genes are given only for firm matches. Some rows mark clone size as missing; the rest say once, few, many or name a class of expanded clone.

>-|TRBV29-1|TRBJ2-3|few
CSAAGTSTDTQYF
TGCAGCGCCGCCGGGACTAGCACAGATACGCAGTATTTT
>-|TRBV5-1|TRBJ2-2|-
CASSFEGWANTGELFF
TGCGCCAGCAGCTTCGAGGGGTGGGCGAACACCGGGGAGCTGTTTTTT
>TRBD2|TRBV4-1|TRBJ2-3|-
CASSQDRSGTRRTDTQYF
TGCGCCAGCAGCCAAGATCGGAGTGGGACTAGGCGCACAGATACGCAGTATTTT
>-|TRBV12-5|TRBJ1-1|medium-sized
CASGLGSTEAFF
TGTGCTAGTGGTTTGGGGTCCACTGAAGCTTTCTTT
>-|TRBV5-4|TRBJ2-3|-
CASARTRGDTDTQYF
TGTGCCAGCGCCCGAACCAGGGGTGACACAGATACGCAGTATTTT
>TRBD2|TRBV2|TRBJ2-1|-
CASREREFFSEQFF
TGTGCCAGCAGGGAGCGGGAGTTTTTTTCTGAGCAGTTCTTC
>TRBD2|TRBV6-1|TRBJ2-1|once
CASSEGRGAGGPYNEQFF
TGTGCCAGCAGTGAAGGTCGGGGGGCGGGAGGGCCTTACAATGAGCAGTTCTTC
>TRBD1|TRBV5-1|TRBJ1-1|-
CASSLSGTGVSEAFF
TGCGCCAGCAGCTTGTCCGGGACAGGGGTTTCTGAAGCTTTCTTT
>-|TRBV5-1|TRBJ1-5|-
CASSQTRQVLSRPQHF
TGCGCCAGCAGCCAGACCCGACAGGTTCTATCACGGCCCCAGCATTTT
>-|TRBV18|TRBJ1-2|-
CASSPIVQVPSNYGYTF
TGTGCCAGCTCACCAATCGTACAGGTCCCCTCCAACTATGGCTACACCTTC
>-|TRBV30|TRBJ1-1|-
CAWSEAVEAFF
TGTGCCTGGAGTGAGGCAGTTGAAGCTTTCTTT
>-|TRBV7-9|TRBJ1-1|once
CASSFSFGGEAFF
TGTGCCAGCAGCTTTAGTTTTGGGGGTGAAGCTTTCTTT
>TRBD1|TRBV5-1|TRBJ2-7|once
CASSLVRGTYEQYF
TGCGCCAGCAGCTTGGTCAGGGGGACCTACGAGCAGTACTTC
>TRBD2|TRBV28|TRBJ2-7|-
CASSQTSNPYEQYF
TGTGCCAGCAGTCAGACTAGCAACCCGTACGAGCAGTACTTC
>-|TRBV28|TRBJ2-6|once
CASSLTGLRWANVLTF
TGTGCCAGCAGTTTAACAGGTCTCCGTTGGGCCAACGTCCTGACTTTC